Shown below are 31 T cell receptor beta chains from a single sample sequenced in a study of blood T cell repertoires in COVID-19 (dated by TCRdb to the early 2020s). To prepare the library, the immunoSEQ multiplex PCR assay was applied. TCRdb obtained this table from immuneACCESS and retained in-frame rearrangements with V and J assigned. These tables miss some clones; where compared with another copy, unresolved V genes account for less than half of the shortfall, and the remainder is unexplained. The sample yields about 170,000 clones; 80% to 90% were counted once. 2.5% to 3% of the sample is taken by the ten largest. Sequenced material: peripheral blood. Receptor source: a woman older than 75 with COVID-19, enrolled during active disease.

This clone showed up just once. The rearrangement links TRBV24-1 to TRBJ2-7; 7 bases are a match to TRBD1. The CDR3 contains 13 residues. Germline CDR1 and CDR2: KGHDR and SFDVKD. Trimming removed 8 bases from V and 2 bases from J; junction bases left unmatched: 5. This CDR3 is CATMRTGTYEQYF. CDR3 DNA sequence: TGTGCCACCATGAGGACAGGTACCTACGAGCAGTACTTC.

The CDR3 bases are TGCGCCACCGGGGGGAGCACAGATACGCAGTATTTT. It specifies CATGGSTDTQYF. The chain employs TRBV5-1 and TRBJ2-3; the match to TRBD2 covers 7 bases. Germline V lookup: CDR1 SGHRS, CDR2 YFSETQ. The CDR3 length is 12 residues. V lost 9 bases to trimming and J lost 0 bases; unmatched junction nucleotides: 1. The whole variable domain, remainder taken from reference TRBV5-1 and TRBJ2-3, is KAGVTQTPRYLIKTRGQQVTLSCSPISGHRSVSWYQQTPGQGLQFLFEYFSETQRNKGNFPGRFSGRQFSNSRSEMNVSTLELGDSALYLCATGGSTDTQYFGPGTRLTVL.

J is TRBJ1-1 and V is TRBV30; D is unresolved. CDR1 is GTSNPN, CDR2 SVGIG, per germline (reference sequence). The CDR3 totals 11 residues. Trimming removed 0 bases from V and 8 bases from J, with 7 bases in between. The CDR3 loop reads CAWSVQTEAFF. The CDR3 coding sequence is TGTGCCTGGAGTGTACAGACCGAAGCTTTCTTT.

The chain recombines TRBV3-1 (or the pseudogene TRBV3-2) with TRBJ2-1, with no clear D. From germline, CDR1 is LGHDT and CDR2 YNNKEL (reference sequence). Trimming pared 1 base from V and 9 bases from J, leaving 16 bases between. The CDR3 is 15 residues long. The CDR3 here is CASSQASTRHAEQFF. The CDR3 region has the DNA TGTGCCAGCAGCCAAGCCAGCACCAGGCACGCTGAGCAGTTCTTC.

V gene TRBV27 combines with J gene TRBJ1-5; 7 bases fit TRBD1. The CDR3 consists of 17 residues. CDR1 is MNHEY and CDR2 is SMNVEV in the germline V gene (reference sequence). V lost 0 bases to trimming and J lost 0 bases; unmatched junction nucleotides: 5. The CDR3 DNA reads TGTGCCAGCAGTTTATCGTGGGACAGATATAGCAATCAGCCCCAGCATTTT. Protein sequence: CASSLSWDRYSNQPQHF.

Details on this clone: This specimen includes other DNA sequences encoding the same CDR3. The gene calls are TRBV7-2 and TRBJ2-7, with 7 nucleotides matching TRBD1. This CDR3 is 14 amino acids long. Germline-derived CDR1 and CDR2 are SGHTA and FQGNSA. Trimming removed 1 base from V and 3 bases from J; junction bases left unmatched: 3. CDR3 nucleotides: TGTGCCAGCAGCTTAGAACAGGGGAGCTACGAGCAGTACTTC. It encodes CASSLEQGSYEQYF.

On this clone itself: An end of the junction differs from the germline gene, which may be a read error. This chain connects TRBV7-3 to TRBJ2-3; 13 bases agree with TRBD2. The CDR3 covers 15 residues. Germline V CDR1 and CDR2: SGHTA, FQGTGA. CDR3 loop: CASSITSGGAYTQYF. CDR3 DNA sequence: TGTGCCAGCAGCATAACTAGCGGGGGGGCGTATACGCAGTATTTT. Looking up the rest from reference TRBV7-3 and TRBJ2-3 gives the full variable domain: GAGVSQTPSNKVTEKGKYVELRCDPISGHTALYWYRQSLGQGPEFLIYFQGTGAADDSGLPNDRFFAVRPEGSVSTLKIQRTERGDSAVYLCASSITSGGAYTQYFGPGTRLTVL.

This rearrangement joins TRBV6-5 to TRBJ1-3; tentatively, D is TRBD1 (5 bases). With 4 bases removed from V and 4 bases from J, the gap between germline ends came to 14 bases. The germline V gene encodes CDR1 MNHEY and CDR2 SVGAGI. CDR3 length: 15 amino acids. In DNA, the CDR3 is TGTGCCAGCAGTTCGACAGCGGGTGAAGGAAACACCATATATTTT. Protein product: CASSSTAGEGNTIYF.

This clone was found a few times. The rearrangement links TRBV12-3 or TRBV12-4 to TRBJ1-1; D is undetermined. Between the trimmed V and J ends, which lost 8 bases and 1 base, there was a span of 8 bases. The CDR3 length is 12 residues. The CDR3 spells CASETPNTEAFF. Here the CDR3 DNA reads TGTGCCAGCGAGACACCGAACACTGAAGCTTTCTTT.

This chain links TRBV18 with TRBJ2-1; 12 bases align to TRBD2. This CDR3 has 21 residues. The germline V gene has CDR1 KGHSH and CDR2 LQKENI. Trimming cost V 3 bases and J 1 base; bases outside gene matches: 16. The CDR3 sequence is CASSPQNLLTSGGLSYNEQFF. CDR3 in DNA: TGTGCCAGCTCACCCCAAAATTTATTGACTAGCGGGGGACTTTCCTACAATGAGCAGTTCTTC.

The chain recombines TRBV6-6 with TRBJ1-6, with 7 bases fitting TRBD1. The CDR3 extends over 15 amino acids. The germline V gene has CDR1 MNHNY and CDR2 SVGAGI (reference sequence). V was clipped by 5 bases and J by 5 bases; unmatched bases: 6. CDR3 coding DNA: TGTGCCAGCAGTGCCCATGGGACAGATAATTCACCCCTCCACTTT. This gives the protein CASSAHGTDNSPLHF.

The chain carries TRBV9 and TRBJ2-3, with TRBD1 matching over 11 bases. CDR1 is SGDLS, CDR2 YYNGEE, per germline. The length of the CDR3 is 16 residues. Trimming at V came to 2 bases and at J to 3 bases, leaving 5 bases not matched to a gene. CDR3 residues: CASSVSGTGGTDTQYF. In DNA form, the CDR3 reads TGTGCCAGCAGCGTTTCCGGGACAGGGGGAACAGATACGCAGTATTTT.

V usage is TRBV18 and J usage is TRBJ2-2; 9 positions agree with TRBD1. This CDR3 has 15 residues. The germline CDR1 and CDR2 sequences are KGHSH and LQKENI. V was pared by 2 bases and J by 6 bases, with 4 bases of the junction left unmatched. The CDR3: CASSPVGQGSGELFF. CDR3 in DNA: TGTGCCAGCTCACCAGTCGGACAGGGGTCCGGGGAGCTGTTTTTT.

V is TRBV14 and J is TRBJ2-1; 7 positions agree with TRBD2. CDR3 length: 15 residues. In germline, CDR1 is SGHDN, CDR2 FVKESK. J was trimmed by 8 bases and V by 2 bases; bases with no gene match: 9. As DNA, the CDR3 is TGTGCCAGCAGCCAACCCGGGACTAAGAACCATGAGCAGTTCTTC. Protein product: CASSQPGTKNHEQFF.

The V gene is TRBV10-1, the J gene TRBJ2-7; 7 bases are a match to TRBD2. Germline CDR1 is WNHNN and CDR2 is SYGVQD (reference sequence). The length of the CDR3 is 13 residues. V lost 4 bases to trimming and J lost 2 bases; unmatched junction nucleotides: 2. The CDR3, as DNA: TGCGCCAGCAGTGCGGGAGGTCCCTACGAGCAGTACTTC. Protein: CASSAGGPYEQYF.

The chain employs TRBV5-1 and TRBJ2-7; TRBD2 agrees at 14 bases. CDR1 is SGHRS and CDR2 is YFSETQ in the germline V gene. Trimming took 2 bases from V and 6 from J; bases not matched to a gene: 4. The CDR3 contains 15 residues. The CDR3 sequence: CASSFGGTSGSEQYF. The CDR3 coding sequence is TGCGCCAGCAGCTTTGGAGGGACTAGCGGGAGCGAGCAGTACTTC.

Here the CDR3 DNA reads TGTGCCAGCAGGGCGGTTGAGACCCAGTACTTC. As protein: CASRAVETQYF. This chain connects TRBV6-5 to TRBJ2-5; D remains ambiguous. CDR1 is MNHEY and CDR2 is SVGAGI in the germline V gene. The V and J ends lost 6 bases and 5 bases respectively, with 7 bases between them. CDR3 length equals 11 residues.

In this sample, this clone turned up once. This chain connects TRBV25-1 to TRBJ2-3; perhaps TRBD2 as D (5 bases). V was clipped by 1 base and J by 5 bases, with 10 bases between them. From germline, CDR1 is MGHDK and CDR2 SYGVNS. There are 14 residues in the CDR3. The CDR3 DNA reads as TGTGCCAGCAGTGAATTTATCCGGGGAGATACGCAGTATTTT. Translation: CASSEFIRGDTQYF.

This chain joins TRBV6-5 and TRBJ1-1; TRBD1 agrees at 9 bases. The CDR3 is 14 residues long. The V gene end was trimmed by 7 bases and the J gene end by 4 bases; junction bases not matched to a gene: 7. Germline V gives CDR1 MNHEY, CDR2 SVGAGI. Here the CDR3 DNA reads TGTGCCAGCACCATAACGACAGGGGGCACTGAAGCTTTCTTT. The encoded protein is CASTITTGGTEAFF.

To note about this clone: Other DNA sequences in the sample encode the same CDR3. The CDR3 DNA reads as TGTGCCAGCAGTTCCAGGAACACTGAAGCTTTCTTT. This encodes CASSSRNTEAFF. This chain uses TRBV6-2 or TRBV6-3 with TRBJ1-1; D is ambiguous. The CDR3 loop spans 12 amino acids. The germline V gene has CDR1 MNHEY and CDR2 SVGEGT. The V end lost 4 bases, the J end lost 1 base, and 4 bases lay between the germline ends.

This clone was picked up a small number of times. J is TRBJ2-7 and V is TRBV19, with a tentative D call TRBD1 (6 bases). Germline CDR1 reads LNHDA; CDR2 reads SQIVND (reference sequence). Trimming took 5 bases from V and 4 from J, leaving 21 bases between them. The CDR3 has 16 amino acids. The CDR3 coding sequence is TGTGCCAGTAGTCCTGCGGACAGCACCTTATCTTACGAGCAGTACTTC. It yields the protein CASSPADSTLSYEQYF.

This clone was seen only once. The chain carries TRBV29-1 and TRBJ1-2; 10 positions match TRBD1. This CDR3 has 12 residues. Looked up from germline, CDR1 is SQVTM and CDR2 is ANQGSEA. After removal of 6 bases from V and 8 bases from J, the junction contained 6 bases not matched to a gene. The CDR3 loop reads CSVDRDRGGYTF. The CDR3 nucleotides are TGCAGCGTAGATAGGGACAGGGGAGGCTACACCTTC.

J is TRBJ2-1 and V is TRBV5-4, with D perhaps TRBD2 (5 bases). Trimming cost V 2 bases and J 9 bases, with 18 bases left between them. The germline V gene encodes CDR1 SGHNT and CDR2 YYREEE (reference sequence). The CDR3 consists of 15 residues. CDR3 residues: CASSLAAPTKAEQFF. The DNA for the CDR3 is TGTGCCAGCAGCTTAGCGGCCCCAACTAAAGCTGAGCAGTTCTTC. Full variable domain (rest looked up from reference TRBV5-4 and TRBJ2-1): ETGVTQSPTHLIKTRGQQVTLRCSSQSGHNTVSWYQQALGQGPQFIFQYYREEENGRGNFPPRFSGLQFPNYSSELNVNALELDDSALYLCASSLAAPTKAEQFFGPGTRLTVL.

The V call is TRBV7-8, the J call TRBJ2-2, with 8 bases fitting TRBD2. The CDR3 is 15 amino acids. The germline V gene encodes CDR1 SGHVS and CDR2 FQNEAQ. V shed 5 bases and J 6 bases; nucleotides not matched to a gene: 8. CDR3 protein: CASSQGLVPAGELFF. CDR3 DNA sequence: TGTGCCAGCAGCCAGGGACTAGTCCCGGCCGGGGAGCTGTTTTTT.

The V and J genes are TRBV6-5 and TRBJ1-2; TRBD1 might be the D (5 bases). The ends were cut back, 0 bases at V and 8 bases at J, with 19 bases in the middle. This CDR3 is 16 amino acids long. The germline CDR1 and CDR2 sequences are MNHEY and SVGAGI. CDR3 residues: CASSYSPTSRVRGYTF. CDR3 bases: TGTGCCAGCAGTTACTCCCCGACCAGCAGGGTTCGCGGCTACACCTTC.

V and J are TRBV6-5 and TRBJ2-2, with D possibly being TRBD2 (5 bases). The CDR3 length is 15 residues. V lost 2 bases to trimming and J lost 0 bases, with 7 bases between them. The V gene's germline CDR1 is MNHEY and CDR2 SVGAGI. DNA for the CDR3: TGTGCCAGCAGTTACCTGGACTCGAACACCGGGGAGCTGTTTTTT. Protein sequence: CASSYLDSNTGELFF.

The V call is TRBV7-9, the J call TRBJ1-2; D not certain. The germline V gene has CDR1 SEHNR and CDR2 FQNEAQ (reference sequence). The CDR3 is 15 residues long. Trimming removed 1 base at V and 3 bases at J, with 12 bases between. CDR3 in amino acids: CASSLDSPLYYGYTF. CDR3 bases: TGTGCCAGCAGCTTAGATTCTCCACTCTACTATGGCTACACCTTC. The full variable domain, in which reference TRBV7-9 and TRBJ1-2 provide the parts outside the CDR3, is DTGVSQNPRHKITKRGQNVTFRCDPISEHNRLYWYRQTLGQGPEFLTYFQNEAQLEKSRLLSDRFSAERPKGSFSTLEIQRTEQGDSAMYLCASSLDSPLYYGYTFGSGTRLTVV.

CDR3 DNA: TGCGCCAGCAGCTTGACGGGAGCAAACACCGGGGAGCTGTTTTTT. Its protein product is CASSLTGANTGELFF. The rearrangement uses TRBV5-1 and TRBJ2-2; D may be TRBD2 (6 bases). The CDR3 spans 15 residues. V was trimmed by 1 base and J by 2 bases, leaving 9 bases between them. CDR1 and CDR2 (germline): SGHRS, YFSETQ.

This chain connects TRBV3-1 (or the pseudogene TRBV3-2) to TRBJ2-3, with TRBD1 identical over 12 bases. After removal of 1 base from V and 1 base from J, the junction contained 6 bases not matched to a gene. Per germline, CDR1 LGHDT and CDR2 YNNKEL (reference sequence). This CDR3 has 18 amino acids. In DNA, the CDR3 is TGTGCCAGCAGCCAAGTCCCGGGACAGGGGGCCGGCACAGATACGCAGTATTTT. This gives the protein CASSQVPGQGAGTDTQYF.

The V call is TRBV29-1, the J call TRBJ2-1, with D possibly matching TRBD2 (6 bases). The V and J ends lost 6 bases and 0 bases respectively, with 15 bases between them. CDR3 size: 15 residues. The germline V gene has CDR1 SQVTM and CDR2 ANQGSEA. The CDR3 here is CSVLGEESSYNEQFF. For the CDR3, the DNA is TGCAGCGTCCTTGGGGAGGAAAGCTCCTACAATGAGCAGTTCTTC.

This rearrangement joins TRBV30 to TRBJ1-1; D might be TRBD1 (5 bases). Germline CDR1 reads GTSNPN; CDR2 reads SVGIG (reference sequence). The CDR3 has 12 residues. The ends were cut back, 6 bases at V and 6 bases at J, with 14 bases in the middle. Here the CDR3 reads CACKPRDPEAFF. DNA of the CDR3: TGTGCCTGTAAGCCCAGGGATCCTGAAGCTTTCTTT.